Below are 5 T cell receptor beta chains sequenced from a single sample in a study of T cell clonotyping in hematopoietic cell transplantation. Time point reported: recipient sample about 28 days before transplant, after cytoreduction. This table comes from immunoSEQ multiplex PCR, and its TCRdb copy is limited to in-frame clones, with some not included. Among roughly 40,000 clones, 85% were seen once, and the ten largest hold 2.5% to 3.5%. This specimen was peripheral blood mononuclear cells, taken before stem cell transplant. All receptors come from a man aged 55 to 70 with acute myeloid leukemia. Some clones in this sample may be carry-over from other donors' samples.

The chain employs TRBV19 and TRBJ2-7, with D perhaps matching TRBD2 (6 bases). The CDR3 has 16 amino acids. Trimming cost V 3 bases and J 0 bases, with 15 bases left between them. Per germline, CDR1 LNHDA and CDR2 SQIVND (reference sequence). In DNA, the CDR3 is TGTGCCAGTAGTATGTTGCGGGGACCGAGCTCCTACGAGCAGTACTTC. The encoded protein is CASSMLRGPSSYEQYF.

This chain joins TRBV6-5 and TRBJ2-1, with a weak D call TRBD2 (6 bases). Trimming cost V 0 bases and J 2 bases, with 11 bases left between them. Germline V gives CDR1 MNHEY, CDR2 SVGAGI. The CDR3 is 16 amino acids. The CDR3 coding sequence is TGTGCCAGCAGTTACTCGAATCCGGGAGCCTACAATGAGCAGTTCTTC. Protein: CASSYSNPGAYNEQFF.

The chain links TRBV18 to TRBJ2-7; TRBD1 matches at 7 bases. This CDR3 comprises 14 residues. V lost 8 bases and J lost 0; bases outside the gene matches: 7. Looked up from germline, CDR1 is KGHSH and CDR2 is LQKENI. For the CDR3, the DNA is TGTGCCAGCCGGAAGGACAGGAGCTCCTACGAGCAGTACTTC. Its translation is CASRKDRSSYEQYF. Looking up the rest from reference TRBV18 and TRBJ2-7 gives the full variable domain: NAGVMQNPRHLVRRRGQEARLRCSPMKGHSHVYWYRQLPEEGLKFMVYLQKENIIDESGMPKERFSAEFPKEGPSILRIQQVVRGDSAAYFCASRKDRSSYEQYFGPGTRLTVT.

The rearrangement links TRBV7-4 to TRBJ2-7, with a possible D match to TRBD2 (6 bases). Germline values: CDR1 SGHVT, CDR2 SQSDAQ. V was cut by 5 bases and J by 2 bases, with 13 bases left in between. The CDR3 consists of 14 residues. The CDR3 DNA sequence: TGTGCCAGCAGCGGGGGGACGTCCACCTACGAGCAGTACTTC. Translating gives CASSGGTSTYEQYF. The complete variable domain, with remaining parts taken from reference TRBV7-4 and TRBJ2-7, reads GAGVSQSPRYKVAKRGRDVALRCDSISGHVTLYWYRQTLGQGSEVLTYSQSDAQRDKSGRPSGRFSAERPERSVSTLKIQRTEQGDSAVYLCASSGGTSTYEQYFGPGTRLTVT.

V is TRBV29-1 and J is TRBJ1-1, with 8 bases identical to TRBD1. The CDR3 runs 14 residues. V shed 7 bases and J 6 bases; nucleotides not matched to a gene: 13. Germline V lookup: CDR1 SQVTM, CDR2 ANQGSEA. In DNA, the CDR3 is TGCAGCGGGAAAGGGTCGACAGGGGTTTCTGAAGCTTTCTTT. This sequence encodes CSGKGSTGVSEAFF.